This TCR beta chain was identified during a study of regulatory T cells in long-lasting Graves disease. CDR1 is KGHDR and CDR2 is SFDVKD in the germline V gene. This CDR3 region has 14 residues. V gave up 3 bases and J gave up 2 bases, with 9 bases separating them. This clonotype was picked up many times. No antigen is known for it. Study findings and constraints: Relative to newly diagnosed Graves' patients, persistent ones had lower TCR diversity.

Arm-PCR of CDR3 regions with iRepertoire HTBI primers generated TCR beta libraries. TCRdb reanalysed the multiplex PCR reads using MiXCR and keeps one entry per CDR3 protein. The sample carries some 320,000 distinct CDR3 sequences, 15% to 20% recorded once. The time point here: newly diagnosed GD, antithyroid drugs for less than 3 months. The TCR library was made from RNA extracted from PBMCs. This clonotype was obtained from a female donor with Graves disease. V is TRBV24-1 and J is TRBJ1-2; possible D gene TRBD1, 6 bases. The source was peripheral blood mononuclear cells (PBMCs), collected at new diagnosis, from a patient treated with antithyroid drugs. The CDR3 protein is CATSDDRRNYGYTF. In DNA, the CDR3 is TGTGCCACCAGTGATGACAGGAGGAACTATGGCTACACCTTC.